This record looks at one T cell receptor (beta chain) sequence and its context. The record originates from a study of blood T cell repertoires in COVID-19. Germline loops: CDR1 SQVTM, CDR2 ANQGSEA. Trimming shortened V by 5 bases and J by 0 bases, and 13 bases separated the two germline ends. The CDR3 runs to 14 residues. The repertoire was sequenced with immunoSEQ multiplex PCR; TCRdb's copy has only in-frame clones and lacks some. The sample contains hundreds of thousands of clones, about 90% of which appear only once. This sequence originates from a woman in her forties who had recovered from COVID-19. Material: peripheral blood. The chain is built from TRBV29-1 and TRBJ1-1; weak D call: TRBD1 (5 bases). CDR3 sequence reads: CSVTKGGVNTEAFF. Here the CDR3 DNA reads TGCAGCGTTACGAAGGGAGGGGTGAACACTGAAGCTTTCTTT.